Sequencing of this TCR beta chain was carried out in a study of cytomegalovirus exposure and HLA in healthy donors. General observations from the study: Cytomegalovirus-associated status was assigned to more than 150 TCR beta chains.

PCR was performed using 60 Vbeta and 13 Jbeta primers. Generated by immunoSEQ multiplex PCR, the TCRdb table keeps only in-frame clones and is missing some. This table has 150,000 to 200,000 clones, just over 75% appearing once. The germline V gene has CDR1 MDHEN and CDR2 SYDVKM. Trimming shortened V by 3 bases and J by 11 bases, and 17 bases separated the two germline ends. The CDR3 contains 14 residues. As for this clone: Its antigen remains unidentified.

The chain uses TRBV28 and TRBJ1-5, with a weak D call TRBD1 (6 bases). The source is a man younger than 45 in good health and CMV-seronegative. Sequencing was done on a sample of PBMCs. The CDR3 region is CASSFRTASSAQHF. CDR3 coding DNA: TGTGCCAGCAGTTTCCGGACAGCCTCCTCGGCCCAGCATTTT.